This T cell receptor beta chain is from a study of response to subunit inactivated influenza vaccine. With 2 bases removed from V and 0 bases from J, the gap between germline ends came to 7 bases. CDR3 size: 13 residues. Germline V gene lookup returns CDR1 SQVTM and CDR2 ANQGSEA. TCRdb used MiXCR to reprocess the RT-PCR reads, holding one entry per CDR3 protein. The table includes about 800,000 distinct CDR3 sequences, approximately 21% detected once. This clonotype was found many times. The chain carries TRBV29-1 and TRBJ1-1; D not resolved. Sequencing used PBMCs from blood, obtained roughly 5 days after vaccination. The TCR sequence derives from a man aged 50-60 years who received an inactivated influenza vaccine. CDR3 sequence (DNA): TGCAGCGTTGAACGCAGGTTGAACACTGAAGCTTTCTTT. This translates into CSVERRLNTEAFF.